Each of the 9 T cell receptor beta chains below was sequenced from the same sample in a study of T-cell memory formation after mild COVID-19. TCRdb reanalysed the 5' RACE reads using MiXCR and keeps one entry per CDR3 protein. The table has 190,000 or so distinct CDR3 sequences, about a fifth seen once. The sample comprised PBMCs or a T cell subset sorted from them (not recorded which). All receptors derive from an adult woman who had mild COVID-19 (a few samples of this study predate the infection). Cell type and time point are not known.

V and J are TRBV4-1 and TRBJ2-1, with 7 positions matching TRBD2. CDR1 is MGHRA and CDR2 is YSYEKL in the germline V gene. The CDR3 length is 16 residues. V was pared by 1 base and J by 6 bases, with 9 bases of the junction left unmatched. CDR3 coding DNA: TGCGCCAGCAGCCAAGGCGGACATGGGAGGGGCAATGAGCAGTTCTTC. It codes for CASSQGGHGRGNEQFF.

This clonotype was detected a few times. The CDR3 loop reads CASSQGEGGAYEQYF. CDR3 in DNA: TGCGCCAGCAGCCAAGGGGAGGGAGGGGCGTACGAGCAGTACTTC. The chain employs TRBV4-3 and TRBJ2-7; 7 bases are a match to TRBD2. The CDR3 is made up of 15 amino acids. V lost 1 base and J lost 4; bases outside the gene matches: 7. CDR1 and CDR2 from the germline V gene are LGHNA and YSLEER.

The chain joins TRBV9 to TRBJ1-2; maybe TRBD1 (5 bases). Trimming removed 0 bases at V and 2 bases at J, with 17 bases between. The CDR3 runs 17 residues. Looked up from germline, CDR1 is SGDLS and CDR2 is YYNGEE. CDR3 bases: TGTGCCAGCAGCGTAGCTGGGGGGACTGAGAGGAACTATGGCTACACCTTC. Translating it yields CASSVAGGTERNYGYTF.

This clonotype has a count of ten or more. The chain couples TRBV4-3 to TRBJ2-7; 10 nucleotides agree with TRBD1. Germline values: CDR1 LGHNA, CDR2 YSLEER. The CDR3 extends over 14 amino acids. V lost 4 bases, J lost 6 bases, and 6 bases stayed unmatched. CDR3 in amino acids: CASSLGTGAGEQYF. Written as DNA, the CDR3 is TGCGCCAGCAGCCTAGGGACAGGGGCGGGCGAGCAGTACTTC.

The chain's CDR3 is CASSQGLRGGSDTQYF. The CDR3 bases are TGCGCCAGCAGCCAAGGTCTCCGGGGGGGCTCAGATACGCAGTATTTT. The chain employs TRBV4-1 and TRBJ2-3; 8 bases are shared with TRBD2. Trimming at V came to 1 base and at J to 4 bases, leaving 7 bases not matched to a gene. The germline gives CDR1 MGHRA, CDR2 YSYEKL. The CDR3 spans 16 residues.

For the CDR3, the DNA is TGTGCCACCAGTGATTCCGGGACAGCCAACACCGGGGAGCTGTTTTTT. Translated: CATSDSGTANTGELFF. The rearrangement uses TRBV24-1 and TRBJ2-2; 7 positions agree with TRBD1. The germline gives CDR1 KGHDR, CDR2 SFDVKD. V was clipped by 2 bases and J by 2 bases; unmatched bases: 4. This CDR3 comprises 16 residues.

This clonotype has more than one count but fewer than ten. The chain recombines TRBV3-1 with TRBJ2-3; the D is unclear. The CDR3 covers 15 residues. Germline V gives CDR1 LGHDT, CDR2 YNNKEL (reference sequence). The V end was cut by 1 base, the J end by 1 base, with 9 bases between. CDR3 protein: CASSQVTAGTDTQYF. The CDR3 region has the DNA TGTGCCAGCAGCCAAGTGACGGCCGGCACAGATACGCAGTATTTT.

J is TRBJ2-2 and V is TRBV5-1; the match to TRBD2 covers 7 bases. This CDR3 contains 15 residues. Germline-derived CDR1 and CDR2 are SGHRS and YFSETQ. The J segment lost 2 bases and the V segment lost 2 bases, leaving 3 bases of the junction unmatched. The chain's CDR3 is CASSFRLANTGELFF. The CDR3, as DNA: TGCGCCAGCAGCTTTAGACTAGCAAACACCGGGGAGCTGTTTTTT.

In the case of this clonotype: An end of the junction differs from the germline gene, which may be a read error. The chain links TRBV3-1 to TRBJ2-3; either TRBD1 or TRBD2 may supply D (5 bases each). Germline CDR1 and CDR2: LGHDT and YNNKEL (reference sequence). CDR3 length equals 16 residues. CDR3 protein: CARSRRDGGSTDTQYF. The CDR3 DNA reads as TGTGCCAGAAGCCGCCGGGACGGCGGTAGCACAGATACGCAGTATTTT.